The 9 T cell receptor beta chains reported below all come from one sample, sequenced in a study of human versus mouse CDR3 diversity and MHC coevolution. The method was immunoSEQ multiplex PCR; TCRdb's version includes in-frame clones alone and lacks a portion of them. The data show fewer than 100,000 clones, with around 95% seen just once and 1.2% to 1.5% held by the top ten. Material for sequencing was naive CD4+ T cells from blood. Subset reported: CD45RO-negative CD62L-positive naive CD4 T cells. These receptor sequences come from a person aged 25 to 75 in good health.

The rearrangement joins TRBV7-9 to TRBJ2-1; D perhaps matches TRBD2 (5 bases). CDR1 and CDR2 from the germline V gene are SEHNR and FQNEAQ (reference sequence). This CDR3 is 15 amino acids long. V lost 6 bases and J 6 bases, leaving 18 bases between the germline ends. The CDR3 DNA follows: TGTGCCAGCAGTCCCGGGGTGGTGGAGGTCAATGAGCAGTTCTTC. Protein sequence: CASSPGVVEVNEQFF.

The CDR3, as DNA: TGTGCCAGCAGCCACCCGGGAGAGGGGACTGAAGCTTTCTTT. This encodes CASSHPGEGTEAFF. The chain is built from TRBV14 and TRBJ1-1; perhaps TRBD1 as D (5 bases). CDR1 and CDR2 from the germline V gene are SGHDN and FVKESK. The V end was cut by 3 bases, the J end by 5 bases, with 13 bases between. The CDR3 loop spans 14 amino acids.

This chain links TRBV7-9 with TRBJ2-7, with a tentative D call TRBD1 (5 bases). This CDR3 is 13 amino acids long. Germline V gene lookup returns CDR1 SEHNR and CDR2 FQNEAQ (reference sequence). Trimming took 5 bases from V and 1 from J, leaving 9 bases between them. The CDR3: CASSPKGSYEQYF. The DNA for the CDR3 is TGTGCCAGCAGCCCTAAGGGGTCCTACGAGCAGTACTTC.

V is TRBV5-1 and J is TRBJ2-7; no firm D call. V lost 0 bases and J 2 bases, leaving 15 bases between the germline ends. This CDR3 region has 16 residues. The germline V gene has CDR1 SGHRS and CDR2 YFSETQ. CDR3 protein: CASSLGLSPSPYEQYF. CDR3 nucleotides: TGCGCCAGCAGCTTGGGTCTTTCTCCCTCCCCCTACGAGCAGTACTTC. Variable domain in full (rest from reference TRBV5-1 and TRBJ2-7): KAGVTQTPRYLIKTRGQQVTLSCSPISGHRSVSWYQQTPGQGLQFLFEYFSETQRNKGNFPGRFSGRQFSNSRSEMNVSTLELGDSALYLCASSLGLSPSPYEQYFGPGTRLTVT.

This chain connects TRBV5-1 to TRBJ2-1; 9 bases agree with TRBD2. Trimming at V came to 0 bases and at J to 8 bases, leaving 9 bases not matched to a gene. The germline CDR1 and CDR2 sequences are SGHRS and YFSETQ. CDR3 length: 16 residues. Here the CDR3 DNA reads TGCGCCAGCAGCTTGGCTGGGACTAGCTCTTGGGATGAGCAGTTCTTC. It yields the protein CASSLAGTSSWDEQFF. The whole variable domain, filled in from reference TRBV5-1 and TRBJ2-1, reads KAGVTQTPRYLIKTRGQQVTLSCSPISGHRSVSWYQQTPGQGLQFLFEYFSETQRNKGNFPGRFSGRQFSNSRSEMNVSTLELGDSALYLCASSLAGTSSWDEQFFGPGTRLTVL.

The chain combines TRBV6-1 with TRBJ2-7; D perhaps matches TRBD1 (6 bases). The CDR3 covers 15 residues. V was clipped by 5 bases and J by 1 base, with 15 bases between them. CDR1 is MNHNS and CDR2 is SASEGT in the germline V gene. Here the CDR3 reads CASSLGHGNSYEQYF. CDR3 sequence (DNA): TGTGCCAGCAGTTTGGGACACGGTAATTCCTACGAGCAGTACTTC.

DNA of the CDR3: TGCACCAGCAGCCAAGACGAGGGGGCAGGCCAAGAGACCCAGTACTTC. Translated, it gives CTSSQDEGAGQETQYF. V usage is TRBV1 and J usage is TRBJ2-5; the table's D gene call, TRBD1, was not cross checked with the DNA. TRBV1 is a pseudogene. The CDR3 is 16 residues long.

The chain combines TRBV28 with TRBJ1-1, with D possibly matching TRBD1 (6 bases). CDR1 and CDR2 (germline): MDHEN, SYDVKM. V was cut by 5 bases and J by 1 base, with 20 bases left in between. The CDR3 has 17 amino acids. The CDR3 nucleotides read TGTGCCAGCAGTCCTCAGGGTGGGGGGGGCCGGAACACTGAAGCTTTCTTT. It codes for CASSPQGGGGRNTEAFF.

The V and J genes are TRBV15 and TRBJ1-1; possibly TRBD1 for D (5 bases). Germline V gene data show CDR1 as LNHNV and CDR2 as YYDKDF (reference sequence). CDR3 length equals 14 residues. Trimming took 3 bases from V and 3 from J, leaving 11 bases between them. CDR3 bases: TGTGCCACCAGCAGTCGACAGAGCTACACTGAAGCTTTCTTT. It is translated as CATSSRQSYTEAFF.